A selection of T cell receptor beta chains follows, all from one sample in a study of cytomegalovirus exposure and HLA in healthy donors. Clones were sequenced by immunoSEQ multiplex PCR, and TCRdb holds only the in-frame ones, with some missing. The table shows just under 75,000 clones, with 94% occurring only once. Material: PBMCs. All receptors derive from a woman younger than 30 in good health and CMV-seropositive. CDR3s include the opening cysteine and the closing phenylalanine or tryptophan. The D gene is left open where the match is weak. Part of the rows lack a size; the others show once, few, many or a class for expanded clones.

V gene: TRBV7-9
clone size: NA
J gene: TRBJ2-1
D gene: TRBD2
CDR3 protein: CASRGLAAEQFF
CDR3 DNA: TGTGCCAGCAGAGGACTAGCGGCTGAGCAGTTCTTC

V gene: TRBV6-1
clone size: NA
J gene: TRBJ1-2
D gene: TRBD1
CDR3 protein: CASSEAGQLYGYTF
CDR3 DNA: TGTGCCAGCAGTGAAGCGGGACAGCTCTATGGCTACACCTTC

V gene: TRBV2
clone size: NA
J gene: TRBJ1-6
D gene: NA
CDR3 protein: CASLTGLRSPLHF
CDR3 DNA: TGTGCCAGCCTAACAGGGCTTCGGTCACCCCTCCACTTT

V gene: TRBV5-1
clone size: NA
J gene: TRBJ1-2
D gene: TRBD1
CDR3 protein: CASTQEGGLWGYTF
CDR3 DNA: TGCGCCAGCACCCAGGAAGGGGGCCTGTGGGGCTACACCTTC

V gene: TRBV11-1
clone size: NA
J gene: TRBJ2-3
D gene: NA
CDR3 protein: CASSPGVAGATDTQYF
CDR3 DNA: TGTGCCAGCAGCCCCGGGGTAGCCGGAGCTACAGATACGCAGTATTTT

V gene: TRBV12-2
clone size: NA
J gene: TRBJ2-2
D gene: NA
CDR3 protein: CASRWTSGAGELFF
CDR3 DNA: TGTGCAAGTCGATGGACTAGCGGGGCCGGGGAGCTGTTTTTT

V gene: TRBV5-1
clone size: NA
J gene: TRBJ2-2
D gene: TRBD1
CDR3 protein: CASQRETGATGELFF
CDR3 DNA: TGCGCCAGCCAAAGAGAGACAGGGGCCACCGGGGAGCTGTTTTTT

V gene: TRBV18
clone size: NA
J gene: TRBJ1-6
D gene: NA
CDR3 protein: CASSPPGAHSPLHF
CDR3 DNA: TGTGCCAGCTCACCACCAGGGGCTCATTCACCCCTCCACTTT

V gene: TRBV29-1
clone size: NA
J gene: TRBJ2-1
D gene: TRBD2
CDR3 protein: CSVEGLAGGLSSYNEQFF
CDR3 DNA: TGCAGCGTCGAGGGACTAGCGGGAGGGCTTTCTTCGTACAATGAGCAGTTCTTC

V gene: TRBV5-1
clone size: NA
J gene: TRBJ2-1
D gene: TRBD1
CDR3 protein: CASRSAQGASYNEQFF
CDR3 DNA: TGCGCCAGCCGGTCCGCTCAGGGGGCAAGCTACAATGAGCAGTTCTTC

V gene: TRBV23-1
clone size: NA
J gene: TRBJ1-1
D gene: TRBD1
CDR3 protein: CASSQPRQGNTEAFF
CDR3 DNA: TGCGCCAGCAGTCAGCCTCGACAGGGGAACACTGAAGCTTTCTTT

V gene: TRBV5-5
clone size: NA
J gene: TRBJ1-1
D gene: NA
CDR3 protein: CASSSAVGGRGAFF
CDR3 DNA: TGTGCCAGCAGCTCGGCAGTCGGTGGACGGGGGGCTTTCTTT

V gene: TRBV5-1
clone size: NA
J gene: TRBJ2-6
D gene: NA
CDR3 protein: CASSLEPSGANVLTF
CDR3 DNA: TGCGCCAGCAGCTTGGAGCCCTCTGGGGCCAACGTCCTGACTTTC

V gene: TRBV15
clone size: NA
J gene: TRBJ2-1
D gene: TRBD2
CDR3 protein: CATSREREGEQFF
CDR3 DNA: TGTGCCACCAGCAGAGAGCGGGAGGGAGAGCAGTTCTTC

V gene: TRBV6-1
clone size: NA
J gene: TRBJ1-3
D gene: NA
CDR3 protein: CGTGREGNTIYF
CDR3 DNA: TGCGGTACAGGGAGGGAAGGAAACACCATATATTTT

V gene: TRBV6-5
clone size: NA
J gene: TRBJ1-2
D gene: NA
CDR3 protein: CASSSQTGGHYGYTF
CDR3 DNA: TGTGCCAGCAGTTCCCAGACAGGTGGGCACTATGGCTACACCTTC

V gene: TRBV7-9
clone size: NA
J gene: TRBJ2-1
D gene: NA
CDR3 protein: CASSARAGGGPEQFF
CDR3 DNA: TGTGCCAGCAGCGCCCGGGCAGGGGGAGGTCCTGAGCAGTTCTTC

V gene: TRBV19
clone size: NA
J gene: TRBJ2-5
D gene: TRBD1
CDR3 protein: CASSIGQGNAQYF
CDR3 DNA: TGTGCCAGTAGTATTGGACAGGGGAATGCCCAGTACTTC

V gene: TRBV28
clone size: NA
J gene: TRBJ2-1
D gene: NA
CDR3 protein: CASRGVLDEQFF
CDR3 DNA: TGTGCCAGCAGGGGAGTCTTGGATGAGCAGTTCTTC

V gene: TRBV29-1
clone size: NA
J gene: TRBJ2-7
D gene: TRBD1
CDR3 protein: CSVEFGQGLSYEQYF
CDR3 DNA: TGCAGCGTTGAATTCGGACAGGGACTTTCCTACGAGCAGTACTTC

V gene: TRBV5-1
clone size: once
J gene: TRBJ2-7
D gene: TRBD2
CDR3 protein: CASSLVPTSGQYF
CDR3 DNA: TGCGCCAGCAGCTTGGTTCCCACTAGCGGGCAGTACTTC

V gene: TRBV7-8
clone size: NA
J gene: TRBJ2-1
D gene: NA
CDR3 protein: CASSTGSRGEQFF
CDR3 DNA: TGTGCCAGCAGCACGGGGAGTCGGGGTGAGCAGTTCTTC

V gene: TRBV5-8
clone size: NA
J gene: TRBJ2-7
D gene: TRBD2
CDR3 protein: CASSWGLAGAGEQYF
CDR3 DNA: TGTGCCAGCAGCTGGGGACTAGCGGGAGCTGGCGAGCAGTACTTC

V gene: TRBV12-5
clone size: NA
J gene: TRBJ1-2
D gene: TRBD1
CDR3 protein: CASGLVKSGNPLNLDRGGEGYTF
CDR3 DNA: TGTGCTAGTGGTTTGGTAAAATCCGGAAATCCGCTAAATCTCGACAGGGGCGGGGAGGGCTACACCTTC

V gene: TRBV5-6
clone size: NA
J gene: TRBJ1-2
D gene: TRBD1
CDR3 protein: CASSLGQGDAYGYTF
CDR3 DNA: TGTGCCAGCAGCTTGGGACAGGGGGATGCCTATGGCTACACCTTC

V gene: TRBV11-2
clone size: NA
J gene: TRBJ2-5
D gene: TRBD2
CDR3 protein: CASSLGGTSWTQYF
CDR3 DNA: TGTGCCAGCAGCTTGGGGGGGACTTCGTGGACCCAGTACTTC

V gene: TRBV18
clone size: NA
J gene: TRBJ2-1
D gene: TRBD1
CDR3 protein: CASSPIPLGQGYNEQFF
CDR3 DNA: TGTGCCAGCTCACCCATCCCCCTCGGACAGGGGTACAATGAGCAGTTCTTC

V gene: TRBV4-1
clone size: NA
J gene: TRBJ2-7
D gene: NA
CDR3 protein: CASSQEGSRSYEQYF
CDR3 DNA: TGCGCCAGCAGCCAAGAAGGTTCTAGGTCCTACGAGCAGTACTTC

V gene: TRBV7-8
clone size: NA
J gene: TRBJ2-1
D gene: TRBD2
CDR3 protein: CASRSGTSGRVDEQFF
CDR3 DNA: TGTGCCAGCAGATCCGGGACTAGCGGGAGGGTGGATGAGCAGTTCTTC

V gene: TRBV28
clone size: once
J gene: TRBJ1-2
D gene: TRBD1
CDR3 protein: CASSFWDRVINYGYTF
CDR3 DNA: TGTGCCAGCAGTTTTTGGGACAGGGTAATTAACTATGGCTACACCTTC

V gene: TRBV19
clone size: NA
J gene: TRBJ1-1
D gene: TRBD1
CDR3 protein: CASSIVTGGNTEAFF
CDR3 DNA: TGTGCCAGTAGTATAGTGACAGGGGGAAACACTGAAGCTTTCTTT

V gene: TRBV4-1
clone size: NA
J gene: TRBJ2-3
D gene: NA
CDR3 protein: CASSHGRDRRADTDTQYF
CDR3 DNA: TGCGCCAGCAGCCATGGGCGAGACAGGCGGGCAGATACAGATACGCAGTATTTT

V gene: TRBV5-1
clone size: NA
J gene: TRBJ2-1
D gene: NA
CDR3 protein: CASSVDRGEQFF
CDR3 DNA: TGCGCCAGCAGCGTCGATCGCGGGGAGCAGTTCTTC

V gene: TRBV7-9
clone size: NA
J gene: TRBJ1-4
D gene: NA
CDR3 protein: CASSLNPGVGEKLFF
CDR3 DNA: TGTGCCAGCAGCTTAAACCCGGGGGTGGGGGAAAAACTGTTTTTT

V gene: TRBV4-1
clone size: NA
J gene: TRBJ2-3
D gene: TRBD1
CDR3 protein: CASSQPHSGTGMDTQYF
CDR3 DNA: TGCGCCAGCAGCCAACCACACTCCGGGACAGGGATGGATACGCAGTATTTT

V gene: TRBV7-3
clone size: NA
J gene: TRBJ2-1
D gene: NA
CDR3 protein: CASSSPISDVSYNEQFF
CDR3 DNA: TGTGCCAGCAGCTCACCTATAAGCGATGTCTCCTACAATGAGCAGTTCTTC

V gene: TRBV5-4
clone size: many
J gene: TRBJ1-5
D gene: NA
CDR3 protein: CASTLSCTDQSNQPQHF
CDR3 DNA: TGTGCCAGCACCCTTAGTTGCACAGACCAGTCGAATCAGCCCCAGCATTTT

V gene: TRBV18
clone size: NA
J gene: TRBJ2-1
D gene: TRBD1
CDR3 protein: CASSPGDRVSSYNEQFF
CDR3 DNA: TGTGCCAGCTCACCAGGCGACAGGGTAAGCTCCTACAATGAGCAGTTCTTC

V gene: TRBV5-1
clone size: once
J gene: TRBJ2-2
D gene: TRBD1
CDR3 protein: CASSDRVTNTGELFF
CDR3 DNA: TGCGCCAGCAGCGACAGGGTCACGAACACCGGGGAGCTGTTTTTT

V gene: TRBV5-4
clone size: NA
J gene: TRBJ2-7
D gene: TRBD2
CDR3 protein: CASSLYPSGIYEQYF
CDR3 DNA: TGTGCCAGCAGCTTGTACCCTAGCGGGATTTACGAGCAGTACTTC

V gene: TRBV11-2
clone size: NA
J gene: TRBJ1-2
D gene: NA
CDR3 protein: CASRGDYYGYTF
CDR3 DNA: TGTGCCAGCAGGGGGGACTACTATGGCTACACCTTC

V gene: TRBV27
clone size: once
J gene: TRBJ1-1
D gene: NA
CDR3 protein: CASMAREILSTEAFF
CDR3 DNA: TGTGCCAGCATGGCCAGGGAAATTTTAAGCACTGAAGCTTTCTTT

V gene: TRBV27
clone size: NA
J gene: TRBJ2-7
D gene: NA
CDR3 protein: CASSPLGLSEQYF
CDR3 DNA: TGTGCCAGCAGTCCACTCGGACTAAGCGAGCAGTACTTC

V gene: TRBV7-9
clone size: once
J gene: TRBJ2-1
D gene: TRBD2
CDR3 protein: CASSRTGTSGRGEQFF
CDR3 DNA: TGTGCCAGCAGCCGCACCGGGACTAGCGGGAGAGGGGAACAGTTCTTC

V gene: TRBV19
clone size: NA
J gene: TRBJ2-5
D gene: NA
CDR3 protein: CASSRQNQETQYF
CDR3 DNA: TGTGCCAGTAGTAGACAGAACCAAGAGACCCAGTACTTC

V gene: TRBV5-5
clone size: NA
J gene: TRBJ1-2
D gene: NA
CDR3 protein: CASSTGTQINYGYTF
CDR3 DNA: TGTGCCAGCAGCACCGGGACTCAAATTAACTATGGCTACACCTTC

V gene: TRBV6-6
clone size: NA
J gene: TRBJ1-1
D gene: NA
CDR3 protein: CASSYLGGRNTEAFF
CDR3 DNA: TGTGCCAGCAGTTACTTGGGGGGTCGGAACACTGAAGCTTTCTTT

V gene: TRBV18
clone size: NA
J gene: TRBJ1-6
D gene: NA
CDR3 protein: CASSPQSGDYNSPLHF
CDR3 DNA: TGTGCCAGCTCACCGCAGTCAGGGGACTATAATTCACCCCTCCACTTT

V gene: TRBV5-1
clone size: NA
J gene: TRBJ2-7
D gene: TRBD1
CDR3 protein: CASSLALGTAIYEQYF
CDR3 DNA: TGCGCCAGCAGCTTGGCCCTAGGGACAGCGATTTACGAGCAGTACTTC

V gene: TRBV28
clone size: NA
J gene: TRBJ2-6
D gene: NA
CDR3 protein: CASSFPAGRSGANVLTF
CDR3 DNA: TGTGCCAGCAGTTTCCCAGCAGGTAGGTCGGGGGCCAACGTCCTGACTTTC

V gene: TRBV5-1
clone size: NA
J gene: TRBJ1-1
D gene: TRBD1
CDR3 protein: CASTLRQGWNTEAFF
CDR3 DNA: TGCGCCAGCACTCTAAGACAGGGCTGGAACACTGAAGCTTTCTTT

V gene: TRBV5-6
clone size: NA
J gene: TRBJ1-2
D gene: TRBD1
CDR3 protein: CASSGRGQGWSGYTF
CDR3 DNA: TGTGCCAGCAGCGGGAGGGGACAGGGCTGGTCTGGCTACACCTTC

V gene: TRBV28
clone size: NA
J gene: TRBJ2-7
D gene: NA
CDR3 protein: CASSFGGSYEQYF
CDR3 DNA: TGTGCCAGCAGTTTCGGCGGCTCCTACGAGCAGTACTTC

V gene: TRBV19
clone size: NA
J gene: TRBJ2-3
D gene: TRBD2
CDR3 protein: CASRLLAGGRYTQYF
CDR3 DNA: TGTGCCAGTAGGTTACTAGCGGGAGGACGATATACGCAGTATTTT

V gene: TRBV4-1
clone size: NA
J gene: TRBJ1-1
D gene: NA
CDR3 protein: CASRARERDTEAFF
CDR3 DNA: TGCGCCAGCAGGGCCCGCGAGAGGGACACTGAAGCTTTCTTT